This T cell receptor beta chain came from a study of glioma-infiltrating T cells. This clonotype was recorded at least ten times. Antigen specificity is unknown. Using RNA template, CDR3s of TCR alpha and beta were amplified with iRepertoire arm-PCR. One-step reverse transcription and amplification started from approximately 100-400 ng of tissue mRNA or PBMC total RNA. One entry per CDR3 protein, called by TCRdb with MiXCR from the multiplex PCR reads. This table has some 99,000 distinct CDR3 sequences, around a quarter appearing once. Germline V gives CDR1 SGHTA, CDR2 FQGNSA. Trimming cost V 5 bases and J 3 bases; bases outside gene matches: 3. The CDR3 has 13 residues. The study's findings and limits: Very few CDR3 sequences were shared between tissue and blood. Above-expected tissue-blood divergence occurred in all gliomas, most in low-grade ones.

The TCR comes from a human donor with low-grade glioma or glioblastoma, undergoing nonglioma brain surgery, or in good health (not recorded which). The chain employs TRBV7-2 and TRBJ1-1, with 7 bases aligning to TRBD1. The sample was glioma tissue, nonneoplastic brain tissue, or PBMCs (not recorded which). The CDR3 bases are TGTGCCAGCAGCCGGGACAGTTACACTGAAGCTTTCTTT. The encoded protein is CASSRDSYTEAFF.